This entry lists 9 T cell receptor beta chains sequenced from one sample in a study of regulatory T cells in long-lasting Graves disease. Both iRepertoire HTBI primers and Arm-PCR of CDR3 regions were used to build the TCR beta libraries. TCRdb redid the calling of the multiplex PCR reads with MiXCR, one entry per CDR3 protein. The profile covers hundreds of thousands of distinct CDR3 sequences, with around 15% appearing a single time and around 19% taken by the ten largest. The time point is: newly diagnosed GD, antithyroid drugs for less than 3 months. The authors made the TCR library using RNA they extracted from PBMCs. These data were also filed under a second study, of T cells in Graves' hyperthyroidism and ophthalmopathy.

This specimen consisted of peripheral blood mononuclear cells (PBMCs), obtained at new diagnosis, from a patient treated with antithyroid drugs. These receptors were taken from a woman aged 30 to 39 with Graves disease.

The gene calls are TRBV3-1 and TRBJ2-7, with D perhaps assigned TRBD1 or TRBD2 (5 bases each). Germline assignment: CDR1 LGHDT and CDR2 YNNKEL (reference sequence). V lost 0 bases to trimming and J lost 5 bases, with 14 bases between them. The CDR3 covers 15 residues. CDR3 DNA sequence: TGTGCCAGCAGCCAAGAACCGGGGACCGGCCACGAGCAGTACTTC. Translated, it gives CASSQEPGTGHEQYF.

This clonotype was seen at least ten times. This sequence joins TRBV15 and TRBJ2-7, with 8 bases aligning to TRBD2. Trimming took 0 bases from V and 5 from J; bases not matched to a gene: 6. CDR1 and CDR2 (germline): LNHNV, YYDKDF (reference sequence). The CDR3 sequence is 15 residues long. The CDR3 loop reads CATSRDLGLVHEQYF. The DNA for the CDR3 is TGTGCCACCAGCAGAGATCTGGGACTAGTACACGAGCAGTACTTC.

There are many counts of this clonotype. The chain links TRBV20-1 to TRBJ2-7; the match to TRBD1 covers 7 bases. The length of the CDR3 is 14 residues. Germline CDR1 is DFQATT and CDR2 is SNEGSKA (reference sequence). J lost 3 bases, V lost 3 bases, and 8 bases had no gene match. The chain's CDR3 is CSASPGGDFYEQYF. CDR3 coding DNA: TGCAGTGCTAGCCCAGGGGGAGATTTCTACGAGCAGTACTTC.

This clonotype was detected many times. The V call is TRBV12-3 or TRBV12-4, the J call TRBJ1-1; tentative D call: TRBD1 (5 bases). This CDR3 contains 12 residues. Trimming shortened V by 7 bases and J by 5 bases, and 11 bases separated the two germline ends. In DNA, the CDR3 is TGTGCCAGCACCCTAGAGGGGACTGAAGCTTTCTTT. Amino acid sequence: CASTLEGTEAFF.

This clonotype was seen at least ten times. The chain uses TRBV28 and TRBJ1-1; 7 bases are a match to TRBD1. Germline trimming cut 6 bases from V and 4 bases from J; bases unmatched to any gene: 5. Germline V gene lookup returns CDR1 MDHEN and CDR2 SYDVKM. The CDR3 consists of 13 residues. The CDR3 nucleotides are TGTGCCAGCAGGAACAGGGGAAGCACTGAAGCTTTCTTT. As protein: CASRNRGSTEAFF.

This clonotype was counted at least ten times. The chain joins TRBV10-3 to TRBJ1-4, with unresolved D. The CDR3 is made up of 14 amino acids. Trimming left V 4 bases short and J 2 bases short, with 8 bases between. CDR1 ENHRY and CDR2 SYGVKD come from the germline V gene. CDR3 in DNA: TGTGCCATCAGTGGCGGCAGCACTAATGAAAAACTGTTTTTT. Protein: CAISGGSTNEKLFF.

In the case of this clonotype: An end of the junction differs from the germline gene, which may be a read error. The rearrangement links TRBV2 to TRBJ1-4; D is possibly TRBD1 (6 bases). There are 14 residues in the CDR3. Germline-derived CDR1 and CDR2 are SNHLY and FYNNEI. CDR3 residues: CASSWTATSEKLFF. In DNA, the CDR3 is TGTGCCAGCAGTTGGACAGCAACTAGTGAAAAACTGTTTTTT.

This clonotype was recorded many times. The chain links TRBV29-1 to TRBJ2-1, with a tentative D call TRBD1 (6 bases). The germline V and J ends were trimmed by 3 bases and 8 bases, with 20 bases remaining between them. The CDR3 has 15 amino acids. CDR1 and CDR2 from the germline V gene are SQVTM and ANQGSEA. In nucleotides, the CDR3 is TGCAGCGTTGAGGCAGACAGGAATCTCGGCCATGAGCAGTTCTTC. This gives the protein CSVEADRNLGHEQFF.

This clonotype has at least ten counts. The V and J genes are TRBV2 and TRBJ2-1; D uncertain. The CDR3 runs 11 residues. The germline V gene has CDR1 SNHLY and CDR2 FYNNEI. V lost 6 bases, J lost 4 bases, and 4 bases lay in between. The CDR3 spells CASRYYNEQFF. The CDR3 DNA reads TGTGCCAGCAGGTATTACAATGAGCAGTTCTTC.